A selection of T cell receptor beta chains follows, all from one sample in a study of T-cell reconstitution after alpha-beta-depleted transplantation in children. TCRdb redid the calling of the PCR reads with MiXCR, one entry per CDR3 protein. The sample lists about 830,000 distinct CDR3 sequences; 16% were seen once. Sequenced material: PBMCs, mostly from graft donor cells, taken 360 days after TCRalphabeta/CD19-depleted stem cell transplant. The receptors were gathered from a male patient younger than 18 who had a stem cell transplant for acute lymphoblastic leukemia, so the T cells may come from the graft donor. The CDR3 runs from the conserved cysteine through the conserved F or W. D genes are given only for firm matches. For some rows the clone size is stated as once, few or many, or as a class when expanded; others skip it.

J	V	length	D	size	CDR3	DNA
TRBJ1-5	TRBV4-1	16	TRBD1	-	CASSPSDRGNNQPQHF	TGCGCCAGCAGCCCAAGTGACAGGGGGAACAATCAGCCCCAGCATTTT
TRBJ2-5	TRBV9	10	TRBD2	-	CASSGTSGSF	TGTGCCAGCAGCGGGACTAGCGGGAGCTTC
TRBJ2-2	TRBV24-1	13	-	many	CATGTTNTGELFF	TGTGCCACCGGGACAACGAACACCGGGGAGCTGTTTTTT
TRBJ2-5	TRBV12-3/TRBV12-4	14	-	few	CASSSRVGQETQYF	TGTGCCAGCAGTTCTAGGGTGGGCCAAGAGACCCAGTACTTC
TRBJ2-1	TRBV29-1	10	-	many	CSVAYNEQFF	TGCAGCGTTGCCTACAATGAGCAGTTCTTC
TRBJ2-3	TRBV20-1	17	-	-	CSARDNTKPLSTDTQYF	TGCAGTGCTAGAGATAACACGAAGCCCTTAAGCACAGATACGCAGTATTTT
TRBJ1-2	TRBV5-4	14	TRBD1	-	CASSLIQGNYGYTF	TGTGCCAGCAGCCTGATACAGGGGAACTATGGCTACACCTTC
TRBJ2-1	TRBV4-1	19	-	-	CASSQSRTQASSSYNEQFF	TGCGCCAGCAGCCAATCGCGCACGCAGGCCTCGAGCTCCTACAATGAGCAGTTCTTC
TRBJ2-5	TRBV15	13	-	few	CATSRDLQETQYF	TGTGCCACCAGCAGAGATCTCCAAGAGACCCAGTACTTC
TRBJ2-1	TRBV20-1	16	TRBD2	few	CSARDTASGRFNEQFF	TGCAGTGCTAGAGATACCGCTAGCGGGAGGTTCAATGAGCAGTTCTTC
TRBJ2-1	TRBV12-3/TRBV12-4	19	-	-	CACPYNRCPPGAVDNEQFF	TGTGCCTGTCCATATAACAGGTGTCCCCCGGGAGCAGTAGACAATGAGCAGTTCTTC
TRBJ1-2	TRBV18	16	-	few	CASSPVVTGVNYGYTF	TGTGCCAGCTCACCGGTTGTGACTGGAGTAAACTATGGCTACACCTTC
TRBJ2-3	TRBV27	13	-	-	CASSSILDHTQYF	TGTGCCAGCAGTTCGATCCTCGATCATACGCAGTATTTT
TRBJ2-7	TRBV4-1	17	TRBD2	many	CASSQPTSGRADYEQYF	TGCGCCAGCAGCCAACCGACTAGCGGGAGAGCAGACTACGAGCAGTACTTC
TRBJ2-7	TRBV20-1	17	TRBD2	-	CSAPGLAGGPLVYEQYF	TGCAGTGCCCCGGGGCTAGCGGGAGGTCCCCTAGTCTACGAGCAGTACTTC
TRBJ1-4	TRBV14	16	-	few	CASSLRGRPVNEKLFF	TGTGCCAGCAGCCTCCGGGGCCGGCCCGTTAATGAAAAACTGTTTTTT
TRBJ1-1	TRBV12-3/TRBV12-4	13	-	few	CASSDGGGTEAFF	TGTGCCAGCAGTGACGGGGGGGGCACTGAAGCTTTCTTT
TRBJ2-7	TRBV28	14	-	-	CASRNRGGPYEQYF	TGTGCCAGCAGGAACCGTGGGGGCCCCTACGAGCAGTACTTC
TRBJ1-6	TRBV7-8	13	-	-	CASSPFGRRALHF	TGTGCCAGCAGCCCATTCGGGCGGCGGGCCCTCCACTTT
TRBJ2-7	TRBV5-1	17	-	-	CASSLATIARDLGEQYF	TGCGCCAGCAGCTTGGCTACTATTGCTAGGGACCTCGGCGAGCAGTACTTC
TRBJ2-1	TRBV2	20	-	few	CASSDVIREGRHSPYNEQFF	TGTGCCAGCAGTGATGTTATCAGAGAGGGGAGACATAGTCCCTACAATGAGCAGTTCTTC
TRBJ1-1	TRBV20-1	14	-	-	CSAKTGKWYTEAFF	TGCAGTGCCAAAACAGGGAAATGGTACACTGAAGCTTTCTTT
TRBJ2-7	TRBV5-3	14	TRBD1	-	CARGPGQVTYEQYF	TGTGCCAGGGGCCCTGGACAGGTGACCTACGAGCAGTACTTC